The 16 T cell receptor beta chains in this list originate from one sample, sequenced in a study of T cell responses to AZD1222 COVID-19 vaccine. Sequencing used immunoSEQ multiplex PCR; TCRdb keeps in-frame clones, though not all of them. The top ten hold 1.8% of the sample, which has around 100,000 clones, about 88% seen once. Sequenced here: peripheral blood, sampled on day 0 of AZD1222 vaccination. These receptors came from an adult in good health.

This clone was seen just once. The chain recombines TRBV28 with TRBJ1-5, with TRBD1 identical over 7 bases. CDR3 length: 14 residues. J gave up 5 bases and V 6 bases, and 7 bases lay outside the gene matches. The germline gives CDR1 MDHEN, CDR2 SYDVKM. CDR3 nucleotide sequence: TGTGCCAGCAGGTCCTCGACAGGGTATCAGCCCCAGCATTTT. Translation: CASRSSTGYQPQHF.

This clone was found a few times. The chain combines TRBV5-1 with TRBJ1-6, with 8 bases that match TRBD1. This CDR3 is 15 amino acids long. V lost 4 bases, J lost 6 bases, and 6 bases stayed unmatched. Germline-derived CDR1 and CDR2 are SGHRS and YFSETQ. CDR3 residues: CASSDGQGTNSPLHF. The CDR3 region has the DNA TGCGCCAGCAGCGACGGACAGGGAACTAATTCACCCCTCCACTTT.

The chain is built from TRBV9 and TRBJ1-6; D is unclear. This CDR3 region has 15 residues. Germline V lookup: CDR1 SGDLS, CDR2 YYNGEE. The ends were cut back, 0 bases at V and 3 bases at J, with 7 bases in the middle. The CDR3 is CASSVVGDYNSPLHF. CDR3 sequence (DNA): TGTGCCAGCAGCGTAGTGGGAGACTATAATTCACCCCTCCACTTT.

The CDR3 loop is CASSYSRRETQYF. The CDR3 bases are TGTGCCAGCAGTTACTCGAGAAGGGAGACCCAGTACTTC. This rearrangement joins TRBV6-5 to TRBJ2-5; D gene uncertain. The germline CDR1 and CDR2 sequences are MNHEY and SVGAGI. The CDR3 is made up of 13 amino acids. V dropped 0 bases and J dropped 5 bases, with 7 bases sitting between them.

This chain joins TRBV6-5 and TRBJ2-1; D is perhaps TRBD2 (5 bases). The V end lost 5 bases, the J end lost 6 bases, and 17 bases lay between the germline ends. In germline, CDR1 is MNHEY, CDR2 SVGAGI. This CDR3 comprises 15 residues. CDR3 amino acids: CASSPGIGEGNEQFF. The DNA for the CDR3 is TGTGCCAGCAGTCCGGGGATCGGTGAGGGCAATGAGCAGTTCTTC.

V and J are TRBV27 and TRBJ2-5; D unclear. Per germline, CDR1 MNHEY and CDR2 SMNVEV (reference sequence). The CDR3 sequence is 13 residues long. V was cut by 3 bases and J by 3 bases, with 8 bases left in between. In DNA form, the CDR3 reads TGTGCCAGCAGTTTTTATGGGGAAGAGACCCAGTACTTC. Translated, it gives CASSFYGEETQYF.

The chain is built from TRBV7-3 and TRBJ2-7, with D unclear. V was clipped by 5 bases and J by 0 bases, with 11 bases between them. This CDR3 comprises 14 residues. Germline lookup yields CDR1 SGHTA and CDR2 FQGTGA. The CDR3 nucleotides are TGTGCCAGCAGCAAATATCCTAGCTCCTACGAGCAGTACTTC. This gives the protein CASSKYPSSYEQYF. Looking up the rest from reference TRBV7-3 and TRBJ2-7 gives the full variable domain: GAGVSQTPSNKVTEKGKYVELRCDPISGHTALYWYRQSLGQGPEFLIYFQGTGAADDSGLPNDRFFAVRPEGSVSTLKIQRTERGDSAVYLCASSKYPSSYEQYFGPGTRLTVT.

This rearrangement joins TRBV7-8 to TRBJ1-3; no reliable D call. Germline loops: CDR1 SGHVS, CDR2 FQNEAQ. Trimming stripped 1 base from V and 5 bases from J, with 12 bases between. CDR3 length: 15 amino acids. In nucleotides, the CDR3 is TGTGCCAGCAGCTTAGTGCGGAGCCCGAGAAACACCATATATTTT. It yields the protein CASSLVRSPRNTIYF.

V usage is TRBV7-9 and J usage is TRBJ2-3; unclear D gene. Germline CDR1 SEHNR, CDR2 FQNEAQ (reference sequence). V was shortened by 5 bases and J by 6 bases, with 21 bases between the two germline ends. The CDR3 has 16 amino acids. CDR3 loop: CASSESRSYPVDTQYF. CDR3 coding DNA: TGTGCCAGCAGCGAATCTAGGTCCTATCCGGTTGATACGCAGTATTTT.

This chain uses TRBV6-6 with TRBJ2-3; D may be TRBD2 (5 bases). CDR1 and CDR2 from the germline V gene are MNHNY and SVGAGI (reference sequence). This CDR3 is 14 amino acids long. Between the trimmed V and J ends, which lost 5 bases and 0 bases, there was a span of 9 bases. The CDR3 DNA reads TGTGCCAGCAGTCACCGGGGAAGCACAGATACGCAGTATTTT. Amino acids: CASSHRGSTDTQYF.

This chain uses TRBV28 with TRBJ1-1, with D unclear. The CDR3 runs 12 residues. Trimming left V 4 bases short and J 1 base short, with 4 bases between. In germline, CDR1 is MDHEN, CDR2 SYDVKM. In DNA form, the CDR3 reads TGTGCCAGCAGTTCTGGGAACACTGAAGCTTTCTTT. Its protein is CASSSGNTEAFF.

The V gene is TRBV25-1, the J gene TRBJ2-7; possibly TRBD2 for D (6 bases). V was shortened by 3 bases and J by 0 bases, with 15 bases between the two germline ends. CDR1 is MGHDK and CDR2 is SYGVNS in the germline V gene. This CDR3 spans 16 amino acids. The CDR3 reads CASSDVMGLRSYEQYF. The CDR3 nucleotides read TGTGCCAGCAGTGACGTTATGGGACTTCGCTCCTACGAGCAGTACTTC.

The CDR3 bases are TGTGCCACCAGTGATTCGAGGGCTTTCAATCAGCCCCAGCATTTT. Protein sequence: CATSDSRAFNQPQHF. The chain recombines TRBV24-1 with TRBJ1-5; D not resolved. This CDR3 spans 15 amino acids. Germline-derived CDR1 and CDR2 are KGHDR and SFDVKD. V lost 2 bases and J lost 3, with 10 bases in between.

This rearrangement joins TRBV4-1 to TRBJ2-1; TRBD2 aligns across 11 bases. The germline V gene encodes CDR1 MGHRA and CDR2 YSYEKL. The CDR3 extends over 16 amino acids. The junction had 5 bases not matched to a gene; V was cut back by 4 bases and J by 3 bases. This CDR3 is CASSPQGLAVYNEQFF. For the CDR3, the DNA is TGCGCCAGCAGCCCGCAGGGACTAGCGGTCTACAATGAGCAGTTCTTC.

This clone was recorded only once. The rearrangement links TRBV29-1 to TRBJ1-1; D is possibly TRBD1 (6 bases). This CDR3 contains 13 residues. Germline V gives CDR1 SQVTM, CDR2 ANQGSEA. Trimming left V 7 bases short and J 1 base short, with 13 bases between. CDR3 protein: CSAVQGTNTEAFF. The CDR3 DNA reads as TGCAGCGCCGTACAGGGTACGAACACTGAAGCTTTCTTT.

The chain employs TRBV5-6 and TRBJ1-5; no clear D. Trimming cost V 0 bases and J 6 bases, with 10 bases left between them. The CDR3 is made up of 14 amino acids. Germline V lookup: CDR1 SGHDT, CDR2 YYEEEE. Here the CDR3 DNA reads TGTGCCAGCAGCTTGGCGGGGAAAGGTCAGCCCCAGCATTTT. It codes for CASSLAGKGQPQHF.